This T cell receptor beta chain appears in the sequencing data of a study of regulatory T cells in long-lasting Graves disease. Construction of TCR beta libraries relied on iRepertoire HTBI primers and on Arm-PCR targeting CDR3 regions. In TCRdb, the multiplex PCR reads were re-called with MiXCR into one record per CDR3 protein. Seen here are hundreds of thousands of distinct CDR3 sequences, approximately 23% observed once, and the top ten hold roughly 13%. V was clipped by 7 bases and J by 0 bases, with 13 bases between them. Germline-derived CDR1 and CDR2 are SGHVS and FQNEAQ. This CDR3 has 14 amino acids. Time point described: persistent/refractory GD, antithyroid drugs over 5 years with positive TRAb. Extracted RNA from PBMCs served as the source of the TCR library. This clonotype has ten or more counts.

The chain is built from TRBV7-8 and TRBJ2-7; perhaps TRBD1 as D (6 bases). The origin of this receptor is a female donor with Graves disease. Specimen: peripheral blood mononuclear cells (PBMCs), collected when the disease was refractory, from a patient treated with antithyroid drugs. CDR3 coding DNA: TGTGCCAGCAATGGGGGCTCGGACTCCTACGAGCAGTACTTC. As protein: CASNGGSDSYEQYF.